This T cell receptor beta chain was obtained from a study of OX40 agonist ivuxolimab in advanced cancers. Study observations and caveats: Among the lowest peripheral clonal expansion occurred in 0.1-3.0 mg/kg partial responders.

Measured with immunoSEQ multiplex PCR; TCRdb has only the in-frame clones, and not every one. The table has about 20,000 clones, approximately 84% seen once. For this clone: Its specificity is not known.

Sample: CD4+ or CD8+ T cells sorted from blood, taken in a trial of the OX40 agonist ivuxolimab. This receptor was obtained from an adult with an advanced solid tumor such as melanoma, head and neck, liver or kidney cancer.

CDR3: CASREDAGASYEQYF. CDR3 nucleotide sequence: TGTGCCAGCAGGGAGGATGCGGGAGCGTCCTACGAGCAGTACTTC. The V and J genes are TRBV2 and TRBJ2-7; 7 nucleotides align to TRBD2. This CDR3 spans 15 amino acids. Germline V lookup: CDR1 SNHLY, CDR2 FYNNEI. V shed 6 bases and J 1 base; nucleotides not matched to a gene: 9.